The rows below give T cell receptor beta chains drawn from one sample of a study of T cells in Graves' hyperthyroidism and ophthalmopathy. TCRdb redid the calling of the multiplex PCR reads with MiXCR, one entry per CDR3 protein. The sample lists 560,000 or so distinct CDR3 sequences, nearly 20% occurring once. The sample taken for sequencing was blood. The receptors shown here come from a man aged 40-49 years with Graves' ophthalmopathy. The CDR3 runs from the conserved cysteine through the conserved F or W. Each record gives: V gene, clone size, CDR3 length, J gene, D gene, CDR3 protein, CDR3 DNA. A D gene is named only where the DNA matches it firmly. Expanded clones are given a class, and other clones once, few, many or no size at all.

TRBV5-1	many	15	TRBJ2-3	-	CASNSEGVGTDTQYF	TGCGCCAGCAACTCGGAAGGGGTCGGTACGGATACGCAGTATTTT
TRBV11-2	few	14	TRBJ2-1	-	CASEGAGFNNEQFF	TGTGCCAGCGAAGGGGCGGGATTCAACAATGAGCAGTTCTTC
TRBV20-1	many	15	TRBJ1-1	-	CSARDLRQGNTEAFF	TGCAGTGCTAGAGATCTGCGGCAGGGGAACACTGAAGCTTTCTTT
TRBV3-1	many	14	TRBJ1-5	-	CASSQGFSLQPQHF	TGTGCCAGCAGCCAGGGGTTCTCTTTACAGCCCCAGCATTTT
TRBV5-1	-	14	TRBJ1-4	-	CASSLGASKEKLFF	TGCGCCAGCAGCTTGGGGGCCTCCAAGGAAAAACTGTTTTTT
TRBV27	many	15	TRBJ1-2	-	CASSLTGTMNYGYTF	TGTGCCAGCAGTTTGACCGGGACAATGAACTATGGCTACACCTTC
TRBV6-2/TRBV6-3	few	15	TRBJ2-3	TRBD2	CASSSGLAGIATQYF	TGTGCCAGCAGCTCGGGACTAGCGGGGATTGCTACGCAGTATTTT
TRBV11-2	many	16	TRBJ2-5	-	CASSLGNLRPQETQYF	TGTGCCAGCAGCTTAGGAAACCTGCGGCCCCAAGAGACCCAGTACTTC
TRBV7-6	many	18	TRBJ2-7	TRBD2	CASSPYPPGLAGDSEQYF	TGTGCCAGCAGCCCCTACCCGCCGGGACTAGCGGGAGACTCCGAGCAGTACTTC
TRBV27	-	14	TRBJ1-6	-	CASSARQSNSPLHF	TGTGCCAGCAGTGCTCGACAGAGTAATTCACCCCTCCACTTT
TRBV20-1	many	13	TRBJ2-7	-	CSARGNREYEQYF	TGCAGTGCTAGAGGGAATCGGGAATACGAGCAGTACTTC
TRBV2	many	15	TRBJ2-3	TRBD2	CASAGLASSRDTQYF	TGTGCCAGCGCGGGACTAGCGTCTTCTAGGGATACGCAGTATTTT
TRBV5-1	few	12	TRBJ2-5	-	CASRVGEETQYF	TGCGCCAGCAGAGTGGGGGAAGAGACCCAGTACTTC
TRBV4-2	few	17	TRBJ1-3	-	CASSQDLASYSGNTIYF	TGTGCCAGCAGCCAAGATCTTGCGAGTTACTCTGGAAACACCATATATTTT
TRBV18	few	14	TRBJ2-7	TRBD2	CASSPPGGDGEQYF	TGTGCCAGCTCACCACCGGGAGGGGATGGGGAGCAGTACTTC
TRBV6-1	few	12	TRBJ1-5	-	CASRGHLQPQHF	TGTGCCAGCAGGGGACATCTTCAGCCCCAGCATTTT
TRBV11-2	many	14	TRBJ2-7	-	CASSPLSRPYEQYF	TGTGCCAGCAGCCCCCTCTCGCGCCCCTACGAGCAGTACTTC
TRBV7-9	few	14	TRBJ2-1	-	CASRGAPGGWEQFF	TGTGCCAGCAGAGGAGCCCCAGGGGGGTGGGAGCAGTTCTTC
TRBV27	-	15	TRBJ2-2	TRBD1	CASKVEGAQGGELFF	TGTGCCAGCAAGGTTGAGGGGGCGCAGGGCGGGGAGCTGTTTTTT
TRBV3-1	few	15	TRBJ2-7	-	CASSQPGGSSYEQYF	TGTGCCAGCAGCCAACCAGGGGGGAGCTCCTACGAGCAGTACTTC
TRBV6-1	-	14	TRBJ1-1	-	CASSGIQGNTEAFF	TGTGCCAGCAGCGGCATACAGGGGAACACTGAAGCTTTCTTT
TRBV29-1	-	10	TRBJ1-1	-	CSTRDNEAFF	TGCAGCACTAGAGATAATGAAGCTTTCTTT
TRBV9	-	15	TRBJ1-1	-	CASSVGTGKETEAFF	TGTGCCAGCAGCGTAGGAACAGGGAAAGAGACTGAAGCTTTCTTT
TRBV11-2	many	17	TRBJ2-3	TRBD2	CASSQNLAGGKSDTQYF	TGTGCCAGCAGCCAAAACCTAGCGGGGGGTAAAAGCGATACGCAGTATTTT
TRBV5-1	-	14	TRBJ2-3	TRBD2	CASSVLAGTNTQYF	TGCGCCAGCAGCGTACTAGCGGGCACAAATACGCAGTATTTT
TRBV7-3	-	17	TRBJ1-5	-	CASSLRPRDGRNQPQHF	TGTGCCAGCAGCTTAAGGCCTCGGGACGGACGCAATCAGCCCCAGCATTTT
TRBV9	-	16	TRBJ2-2	-	CASSAAGQANTGELFF	TGTGCCAGCAGCGCCGCAGGGCAGGCAAACACCGGGGAGCTGTTTTTT
TRBV14	few	14	TRBJ1-1	-	CASSQDQGYTEAFF	TGTGCCAGCAGCCAAGATCAGGGATACACTGAAGCTTTCTTT
TRBV20-1	-	16	TRBJ2-2	TRBD2	CSARDLGTSYAGELFF	TGCAGCGCTAGGGACCTCGGGACTAGCTACGCCGGGGAGCTGTTTTTT
TRBV29-1	-	18	TRBJ2-7	TRBD2	CSSCEREGHPSIHYEQYF	TGCAGCTCTTGCGAGCGGGAGGGTCACCCTTCCATCCACTACGAGCAGTACTTC
TRBV11-2	-	21	TRBJ1-5	-	CASSLQSYEQYFGPGNQPQHF	-
TRBV2	few	15	TRBJ2-5	TRBD2	CASSGTSGGGETQYF	TGTGCCAGCAGTGGGACTAGCGGGGGAGGAGAGACCCAGTACTTC
TRBV12-3/TRBV12-4	few	13	TRBJ1-2	-	CASRGRTHYGYTF	TGTGCCAGCAGGGGAAGGACCCACTATGGCTACACCTTC
TRBV24-1	-	16	TRBJ2-1	-	CATSESGGAHYNEQFF	TGTGCCACCAGTGAAAGTGGAGGGGCCCACTACAATGAGCAGTTCTTC
TRBV15	many	14	TRBJ2-2	-	CATSRDQGTGELFF	TGTGCCACCAGCAGAGATCAGGGAACCGGGGAGCTGTTTTTT
TRBV18	-	13	TRBJ2-2	-	CASSPPSPGELFF	TGTGCCAGCTCACCACCGTCCCCGGGGGAGCTGTTTTTT
TRBV5-1	many	14	TRBJ1-1	-	CASRRDGLNTEAFF	TGCGCCAGCAGGCGGGACGGACTGAACACTGAAGCTTTCTTT
TRBV5-1	-	17	TRBJ2-3	TRBD2	CASSLDPPGGSTDTQYF	TGCGCCAGCAGCTTGGATCCGCCGGGGGGGAGCACAGATACGCAGTATTTT
TRBV30	few	17	TRBJ2-2	TRBD1	CAWSHGGKGARTGELFF	TGTGCCTGGAGTCATGGTGGGAAGGGGGCGCGGACCGGGGAGCTGTTTTTT
TRBV14	few	14	TRBJ2-3	-	CASSLYLEGDTQYF	TGTGCCAGCAGCCTCTATCTGGAGGGAGATACGCAGTATTTT
TRBV5-1	-	14	TRBJ2-5	-	CASRQRGDQETQYF	TGCGCCAGCCGCCAGAGAGGGGACCAAGAGACCCAGTACTTC
TRBV6-1	once	13	TRBJ1-5	-	CASPKKVNQPQHF	TGTGCCAGCCCTAAGAAGGTTAATCAGCCCCAGCATTTT
TRBV6-1	few	16	TRBJ2-7	-	CASSSRPGVSSYEQYF	TGTGCCAGCAGTTCTAGGCCGGGGGTCAGCTCCTACGAGCAGTACTTC
TRBV30	few	12	TRBJ1-2	-	CAWSEGFGGYTF	TGTGCCTGGAGTGAAGGGTTTGGGGGCTACACCTTC
TRBV30	few	13	TRBJ1-5	TRBD1	CAWRAGGDQPQHF	TGTGCCTGGAGGGCAGGGGGCGATCAGCCCCAGCATTTT
TRBV25-1	-	16	TRBJ2-1	-	CASSESSLGGADEQFF	TGTGCCAGCAGTGAATCCAGTTTGGGGGGGGCCGATGAGCAGTTCTTC
TRBV3-1	many	15	TRBJ2-1	TRBD2	CASSQDEASGNEQFF	TGTGCCAGCAGCCAAGATGAGGCTAGCGGCAATGAGCAGTTCTTC
TRBV19	few	14	TRBJ1-1	TRBD1	CASSMGQFDTEAFF	TGTGCCAGTAGTATGGGACAGTTTGACACTGAAGCTTTCTTT
TRBV29-1	-	13	TRBJ2-1	-	CSVDYGNYNEQFF	TGCAGCGTTGATTACGGGAATTACAATGAGCAGTTCTTC
TRBV10-3	few	13	TRBJ2-7	TRBD2	CAISPGGGGEQYF	TGTGCCATCAGCCCGGGGGGGGGAGGGGAGCAGTACTTC
TRBV20-1	few	15	TRBJ2-1	-	CSAPRGRRGNNEQFF	TGCAGTGCTCCCCGGGGGAGGAGGGGTAACAATGAGCAGTTCTTC
TRBV12-3/TRBV12-4	many	15	TRBJ2-1	-	CASGSLGRLNNEQFF	TGTGCCAGCGGGTCTCTAGGGCGCCTCAACAATGAGCAGTTCTTC
TRBV29-1	-	13	TRBJ1-2	-	CSVDPVLNYGYTF	TGCAGCGTTGATCCCGTGCTTAACTATGGCTACACCTTC
TRBV2	many	13	TRBJ1-2	TRBD1	CASKDRGLYGYTF	TGTGCCAGCAAGGACAGGGGGCTCTATGGCTACACCTTC
TRBV5-4	-	14	TRBJ2-7	TRBD1	CASSLRGQNYEQYF	TGTGCCAGCAGCTTGAGGGGACAGAATTACGAGCAGTACTTC
TRBV7-2	many	14	TRBJ2-7	-	CASSLAGKAGEQYF	TGTGCCAGCAGCTTAGCGGGAAAGGCGGGCGAGCAGTACTTC
TRBV12-3/TRBV12-4	many	14	TRBJ1-1	-	CASKRRGANTEAFF	TGTGCCAGCAAGAGGAGGGGCGCGAACACTGAAGCTTTCTTT
TRBV30	-	10	TRBJ2-1	-	CAWMGVEQFF	TGTGCCTGGATGGGGGTGGAGCAGTTCTTC
TRBV28	many	15	TRBJ2-3	TRBD2	CASSLPSGITDTQYF	TGTGCCAGCAGTTTACCAAGCGGGATCACAGATACGCAGTATTTT